The rows below give T cell receptor delta chains drawn from one sample of a study of Vδ1+ human thymocytes. TCRdb re-called clones from the multiplex PCR reads via CATT. Of around 76,000 delta-chain clones in the sample, 30% to 45% were seen once. Input material: Vdelta1+ gamma-delta thymocytes from the thymus. The source is a boy under two years old who had congenital heart surgery. Both conserved end residues are part of each CDR3. A D gene is named only where the DNA matches it firmly. Clone size is not always given. Where it is, it says once, few, many or a class for expanded clones.

TRDV1	TRDJ1	few	TRDD3	CALGLYSYWGILNQYTDKLIF	TGTGCTCTTGGGTTATATTCCTACTGGGGGATACTCAACCAATACACCGATAAACTCATCTTT
TRDV1	TRDJ1	.	.	CALGELRLLYTDKLIF	TGTGCTCTTGGGGAACTCAGACTTCTCTACACCGATAAACTCATCTTT
TRDV1	TRDJ1	few	TRDD3	CALGEPPPPRLLLGDPLCRKLIF	TGTGCTCTTGGGGAACCACCCCCTCCTCGCCTCTTACTGGGGGATCCGCTTTGTAGGAAACTCATCTTT
TRDV1	TRDJ1	few	TRDD3	CALGERTGGYAPLQYTDKLIF	TGTGCTCTTGGGGAGCGTACTGGGGGATATGCCCCCTTACAGTACACCGATAAACTCATCTTT
TRDV1	TRDJ1	.	TRDD3	CALLSSDVTGVGTQGPPPYTDKLIF	TGTGCTCTTCTCTCTTCCGACGTTACTGGGGTGGGAACCCAGGGGCCCCCTCCGTACACCGATAAACTCATCTTT
TRDV1	TRDJ1	few	.	CALGEGSLRGDKLIF	TGTGCTCTTGGGGAAGGATCGCTTCGGGGGGATAAACTCATCTTT
TRDV1	TRDJ1	few	.	CALGELWGSPYTDKLIF	TGTGCTCTTGGGGAACTCTGGGGATCACCTTACACCGATAAACTCATCTTT
TRDV1	TRDJ1	.	TRDD3	CALGDCRGPYWGIYTDKLIF	TGTGCTCTTGGGGACTGTAGGGGACCGTACTGGGGGATTTACACCGATAAACTCATCTTT
TRDV1	TRDJ1	.	TRDD2	CALGTGEGLPTRCGDKLIF	TGTGCTCTTGGGACGGGCGAAGGCCTTCCTACCCGGTGTGGGGATAAACTCATCTTT
TRDV1	TRDJ2	.	TRDD3	CALGDGLYWGRPLTAQLFF	TGTGCTCTTGGGGATGGACTGTACTGGGGGAGACCTTTGACAGCACAACTCTTCTTT
TRDV1	TRDJ1	.	.	CALGERYLLPPNTDKLIF	TGTGCTCTTGGGGAACGGTATCTTCTCCCCCCCAACACCGATAAACTCATCTTT
TRDV1	TRDJ1	few	TRDD3	CALGELGLGGPVKLIF	TGTGCTCTTGGGGAACTAGGTCTGGGGGGACCGGTTAAACTCATCTTT
TRDV1	TRDJ1	few	.	CALGEPILRPGDHRHTDKLIF	TGTGCTCTTGGGGAACCGATCCTCCGTCCTGGGGATCATCGGCACACCGATAAACTCATCTTT
TRDV1	TRDJ1	few	TRDD3	CALGEKWGTTNTDKLIF	TGTGCTCTTGGGGAAAAATGGGGGACGACTAACACCGATAAACTCATCTTT
TRDV1	TRDJ1	.	.	CALGVRAFSGPGCVRLIF	TGTGCTCTTGGGGTCCGGGCCTTTTCAGGGCCCGGCTGCGTTAGACTCATCTTT
TRDV1	TRDJ1	few	TRDD3	CALGERIPWGGCTDKLIF	TGTGCTCTTGGGGAACGTATCCCCTGGGGGGGTTGCACCGATAAACTCATCTTT
TRDV1	TRDJ1	.	TRDD3	CALGELTGGYGKLIF	TGTGCTCTTGGGGAACTGACTGGGGGATACGGTAAACTCATCTTT
TRDV1	TRDJ1	few	TRDD3	CALGELRPHWGIPYRACDKLIF	TGTGCTCTTGGGGAACTAAGGCCTCACTGGGGGATACCATATAGAGCGTGCGATAAACTCATCTTT
TRDV2	TRDJ1	few	TRDD3	CACDTLLGIYTDKLIF	TGTGCCTGTGACACGTTACTGGGGATTTACACCGATAAACTCATCTTT
TRDV1	TRDJ1	.	.	CALGGSPGGQTSTDKLIF	TGTGCTCTTGGGGGTTCCCCCGGGGGCCAAACGTCCACCGATAAACTCATCTTT
TRDV1	TRDJ1	.	.	CALGEVPTDGVGVLRYTDKLIF	TGTGCTCTTGGGGAGGTTCCTACCGACGGGGTGGGGGTTCTACGGTACACCGATAAACTCATCTTT
TRDV1	TRDJ1	.	TRDD2	CALGELVRPSLREYAQRYTDKLIF	TGTGCTCTTGGGGAACTAGTCCGGCCTTCCTTGAGGGAATACGCGCAGAGGTACACCGATAAACTCATCTTT
TRDV1	TRDJ1	few	TRDD3	CALGDTMGDPLFDELIF	TGTGCTCTTGGGGATACGATGGGGGATCCCCTATTCGATGAACTCATCTTT
TRDV1	TRDJ1	.	TRDD3	CALARTCLLPGDTTDKLIF	TGTGCTCTTGCTAGAACATGCCTTCTTCCGGGGGATACGACCGATAAACTCATCTTT
TRDV1	TRDJ1	few	.	CALGERPPLKAGDSTGGKLIF	TGTGCTCTTGGGGAAAGGCCCCCCCTAAAAGCTGGGGACTCAACCGGGGGTAAACTCATCTTT
TRDV1	TRDJ1	.	TRDD3	CALGVSGLPTTGGYFPTDKLIF	TGTGCTCTTGGGGTTTCCGGCCTTCCTACCACTGGGGGATACTTCCCCACCGATAAACTCATCTTT
TRDV1	TRDJ1	.	TRDD3	CALGELGYWGISVSSVDKLIF	TGTGCTCTTGGGGAACTCGGGTACTGGGGGATTTCTGTAAGTAGCGTCGATAAACTCATCTTT
TRDV1	TRDJ1	.	.	CALGRTPSPPITRRYTDKLIF	TGTGCTCTTGGGAGGACGCCTTCCCCTCCCATTACTCGGAGGTACACCGATAAACTCATCTTT
TRDV1	TRDJ1	few	TRDD3	CALGARLYRLILGDTISTDKLIF	TGTGCTCTTGGGGCTCGCCTTTACCGCTTGATACTGGGGGATACGATCTCCACCGACAAACTCATCTTT
TRDV1	TRDJ1	few	TRDD3	CALGGRGGSYCAWGICTDKLIF	TGTGCTCTTGGGGGCCGGGGAGGTTCCTATTGTGCCTGGGGGATATGCACCGATAAACTCATCTTT
TRDV1	TRDJ1	.	TRDD3	CALGERLAEESQTPARYWGILGTDKLIF	TGTGCTCTTGGGGAACGTTTGGCCGAGGAGTCTCAGACCCCTGCTCGGTACTGGGGGATACTTGGCACCGATAAACTCATCTTT
TRDV1	TRDJ1	.	TRDD3	CALGTTLGDTTDKLIF	TGTGCTCTTGGGACCACCCTGGGGGATACAACCGATAAACTCATCTTT